Listed below are T cell receptor beta chains from one sample, sequenced in a study of identifying expanded T cells in peripheral blood. The method was immunoSEQ multiplex PCR; TCRdb's version includes in-frame clones alone and lacks a portion of them. Counted here are 100,000 or so clones, approximately 90% occurring once; the ten biggest clones make up roughly 15%. The sample taken for sequencing was blood. Source of these receptors: a person between 18 and 69 years old in good health. CDR3s include the opening cysteine and the closing phenylalanine or tryptophan. The order of the fields is V gene, D gene, clone size, J gene, CDR3 DNA, CDR3 protein. D genes are given only for firm matches. Only part of the rows carry a size: once, few, many, or a class if the clone is expanded.

TRBV28	TRBD2	NA	TRBJ2-7	TGTGCCAGCAGCCCCCAGGCGGGGGAGCCCTACGAGCAGTACTTC	CASSPQAGEPYEQYF
TRBV2	TRBD1	NA	TRBJ2-1	TGTGCCAGCAGTGAAGACTTGGCCCCCGGGACAGGGGGTAGGAATGAGCAGTTCTTC	CASSEDLAPGTGGRNEQFF
TRBV27	NA	NA	TRBJ2-4	TGTGCCAGCACCTATGGGGGGTCGACCAAAAACATTCAGTACTTC	CASTYGGSTKNIQYF
TRBV5-1	NA	once	TRBJ1-4	TGCGCCAGCAGCTTACCCGGGACTCACCAAGGAGAACTGTTTTTT	CASSLPGTHQGELFF
TRBV6-1	NA	NA	TRBJ1-4	TGTGCCAGCAGTGAAGTCGGGGGGCGAACTAATGAAAAACTGTTTTTT	CASSEVGGRTNEKLFF
TRBV4-3	NA	NA	TRBJ2-7	TGCGCCAGCAGCCAAGGGGCCGGGACGGGCGGCTACGAGCAGTACTTC	CASSQGAGTGGYEQYF
TRBV7-2	NA	NA	TRBJ2-7	TGTGCCAGCAGCCACCCCCCCGCGAGATACGAGCAGTACTTC	CASSHPPARYEQYF
TRBV6-5	TRBD2	NA	TRBJ2-7	TGTGCCAGCAGCTATGGGACTAACTACGAGCAGTACTTC	CASSYGTNYEQYF
TRBV2	TRBD2	once	TRBJ2-5	TGTGCCAGCGGGGGACTAGCGGTGCAAGAGACCCAGTACTTC	CASGGLAVQETQYF
TRBV4-3	TRBD1	once	TRBJ1-2	TGCGCCAGCAGCTCCCGACAGGGGGAGGGGGGCTACACCTTC	CASSSRQGEGGYTF
TRBV15	NA	once	TRBJ2-5	TGTGCCACCAGCAGAGGCAGAACCGCCGTTAGGGAGACCCAGTACTTC	CATSRGRTAVRETQYF
TRBV11-2	TRBD1	NA	TRBJ2-2	TGTGCCAGCAGCTTAGAAAGGGACAGGGGATACACCGGGGAGCTGTTTTTT	CASSLERDRGYTGELFF
TRBV6-1	NA	NA	TRBJ1-5	TGTGCCAGTATAGAGTGGGGCAATCAGCCCCAGCATTTT	CASIEWGNQPQHF